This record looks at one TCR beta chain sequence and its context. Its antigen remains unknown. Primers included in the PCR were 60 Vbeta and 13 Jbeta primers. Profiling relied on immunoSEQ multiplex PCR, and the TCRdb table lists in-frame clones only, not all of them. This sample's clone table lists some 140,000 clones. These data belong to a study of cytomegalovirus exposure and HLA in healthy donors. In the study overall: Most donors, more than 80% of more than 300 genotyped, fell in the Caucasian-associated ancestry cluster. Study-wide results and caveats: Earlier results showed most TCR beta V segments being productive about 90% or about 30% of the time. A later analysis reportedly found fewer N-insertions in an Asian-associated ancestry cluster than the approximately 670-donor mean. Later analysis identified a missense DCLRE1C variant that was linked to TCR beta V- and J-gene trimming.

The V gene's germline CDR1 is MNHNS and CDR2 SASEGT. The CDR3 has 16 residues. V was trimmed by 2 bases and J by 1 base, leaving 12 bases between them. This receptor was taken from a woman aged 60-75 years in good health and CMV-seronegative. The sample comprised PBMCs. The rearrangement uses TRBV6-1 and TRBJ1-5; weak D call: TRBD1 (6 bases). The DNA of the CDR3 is TGTGCCAGCAGTGAACCCGCAGGGACAAGCAATCAGCCCCAGCATTTT. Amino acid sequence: CASSEPAGTSNQPQHF.